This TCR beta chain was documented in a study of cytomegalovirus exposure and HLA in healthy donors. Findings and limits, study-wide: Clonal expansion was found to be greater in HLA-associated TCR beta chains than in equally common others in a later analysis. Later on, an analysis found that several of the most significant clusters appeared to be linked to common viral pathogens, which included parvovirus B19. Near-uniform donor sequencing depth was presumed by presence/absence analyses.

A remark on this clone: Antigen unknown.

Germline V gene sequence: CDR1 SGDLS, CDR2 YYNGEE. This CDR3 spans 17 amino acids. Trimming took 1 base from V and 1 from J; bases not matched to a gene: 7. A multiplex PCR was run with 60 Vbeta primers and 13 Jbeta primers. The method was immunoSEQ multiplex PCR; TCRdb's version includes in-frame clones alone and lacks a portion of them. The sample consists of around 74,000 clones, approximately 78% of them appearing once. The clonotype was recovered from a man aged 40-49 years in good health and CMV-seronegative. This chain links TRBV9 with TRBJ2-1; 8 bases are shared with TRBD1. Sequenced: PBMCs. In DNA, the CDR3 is TGTGCCAGCAGCGTATTTACAGGGGGTCCTTCCTACAATGAGCAGTTCTTC. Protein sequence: CASSVFTGGPSYNEQFF.